The source of this TCR beta chain is a study of cytomegalovirus exposure and HLA in healthy donors (dated by TCRdb to about 2017). With regard to the full study: An earlier analysis of about 560 of the donors reported 250 to 350 Gb of sequence data and roughly 120 million unique TCR beta sequences obtained from roughly 170 million T cells. The T cell repertoires of 666 subjects were profiled by immunosequencing and related to cytomegalovirus serostatus. An early release covering roughly 640 HLA-typed donors comprised about 300 gigabases of sequencing data and 85 million to 100 million unique TCR sequences. High-throughput TCR immunosequencing, statistical association of individual TCRs with disease status, and machine learning were combined to predict cytomegalovirus infection status. HLA typing covered class I and class II loci at four-digit resolution. Several DR-DQ haplotypes were treated as single units for association and clustering because of strong linkage in the cohort. In a later analysis, previously published TCR beta repertoires from several hundred donors were re-analyzed and high-resolution HLA genotyping was added so that TCR occurrence patterns could be studied. Among the approximately 430 genotyped donors, 81% belonged to the genetic ancestry cluster associated with self-reported Caucasian donors. Besides the first cohort of approximately 670 subjects, a separate validation cohort made up of 120 different subjects was used. Rather than using new phenotypic data, the later analysis identified candidate immune exposures from TCR beta sequences and from how often those sequences occurred across donors. All discovery cohort repertoires had been generated using a single sequencing platform. To decide whether each TCR beta V gene segment behaved as functional or pseudogenic, an earlier analysis of approximately 600 of the donors relied on high-throughput TCR beta sequencing. The study aimed to test whether cataloging public T cell receptors could reveal signatures of past pathogen exposure. Alongside the repertoire data, information on donor age, sex, ethnicity and CMV serostatus was compiled. Genome-wide SNP genotypes for about three fifths of the roughly 700 donors were used in a later genetic analysis, which treated that subset as a discovery cohort. The number of typed donors differed by locus: roughly 620-630 for A, B, C, DRB1 and DQB1; 500 to 550 for DQA1; about 600 for DPA1; and roughly 450 for DPB1. On average, about 240,000 unique TCR beta nucleotide sequences were sequenced per donor among fewer than 500 genotyped donors of the cohort, with about 19% of those sequences being non-productive.

The investigation overall reported the following: The only immune exposure information available for the cohort was CMV serostatus. A later analysis associated some 17,000 TCR beta sequences with specific HLA alleles at a false discovery rate of 0.05. Because HLA typing was unavailable for some donors at each locus, only the typed subset was used in association tests. Because counts were too low, 15 to 20 rarely observed V segments, including chromosome 9 orphons, were excluded from the earlier analysis of around 590 of the donors. Only TCR beta chains were sequenced in this cohort, and the absence of alpha or paired-chain data limited detectable features. A cluster of highly shared sequence variants was judged likely to be a technical artifact of the sequencing pipeline. Across donors, most TCR sequences were observed very rarely, whereas some public TCRs were present in many individuals. Broadly in line with IMGT annotations, most TCR beta V segments showed up in productive rearrangements about 87% or about 30% of the time in an earlier analysis of several hundred of the donors. In a later genetic analysis, fewer N-insertions in productive TCRs were reported among donors in an Asian-associated ancestry cluster than the roughly 640-donor mean. In a later analysis, most CMV-associated TCR beta chains were found to appear HLA-restricted, with HLA associations seemingly driven largely by CMV exposure. A further reported finding was that TCR beta sequences accurately predicted the HLA-A and HLA-B alleles for most subjects in the first cohort. The classifier was reported to diagnose cytomegalovirus status with high specificity and sensitivity in both the original cohort and the validation cohort. The 87-base-pair reads could not distinguish some IMGT-functional V segments, including TRBV6-2 and TRBV6-3, so those segments were excluded. An association between a missense DCLRE1C variant and V-gene and J-gene trimming of TCR beta chains was found in a later genetic analysis and replicated in an independent cohort. Assigning TCR associations to individual alleles was difficult when HLA alleles, especially DR and DQ, strongly co-occurred. A total of 164 TCR beta chains were listed by the study as associated with cytomegalovirus. In a later analysis, HLA-associated TCR beta chains were found to be more clonally expanded and to have lower generation probabilities than equally common non-associated chains. According to the authors, the approach could potentially be generalized to other disease states and immunological phenotypes. A later analysis reported that several top co-occurrence clusters appeared linked to parvovirus B19, influenza, CMV and Epstein-Barr virus. Three of the identified cytomegalovirus-associated TCR beta chains were confirmed in vitro to be specific for cytomegalovirus antigens. The presence/absence analyses assumed that sequencing depth was roughly uniform across donors, and that assumption may not be true. In a later analysis, TCR association rates were found to vary across HLA loci, with the most associated TCRs seen for DRB1 alleles and the fewest for HLA-C alleles. Correlated functional status among segregating V segments might reflect linkage disequilibrium, but an unknown experimental factor could not be ruled out.

Libraries were built with the immunoSEQ multiplex PCR assay. For the multiplex PCR, a mixture combining 60 forward primers for TCR Vbeta segments and 13 reverse primers for TCR Jbeta segments was used. The CDR3 region of rearranged TCR beta genes was amplified from genomic DNA by a multiplex PCR assay. The amplified TCR beta libraries were sequenced on the Illumina HiSeq System as 87-base-pair reads. The source study handled its data this way. Across the 600 to 700 repertoires, a later analysis counted some 81 million unique TCR beta chains, 9.5 million to 13 million of which were shared by at least two donors. A nearest-neighbor algorithm error-corrected the raw reads and collapsed the reads into unique sequences, merging closely related sequences to remove PCR and sequencing errors. V, D and J gene segments were assigned by aligning CDR3 sequences to IMGT reference sequences. For a sequence to be retained, a match of at least six nucleotides to both a V gene segment and a J gene segment was required. Rearrangements were called productive when the CDR3 lacked stop codons and stayed in frame with V and J; all others were non-productive. Following IMGT convention, CDR3 was defined as the stretch from the second conserved V-encoded cysteine up to the conserved J-encoded phenylalanine. The earlier analysis of about 620 of the donors excluded sequences that lacked an unambiguous match to a single V gene segment. In an earlier analysis of several hundred of the donors, V segments were called functional above 56.7% productive rearrangements and were called segregating when the between-donor standard deviation exceeded 5%. A statistical classification framework was developed to diagnose cytomegalovirus status using the catalog of TCR beta chain sequences. V and J gene assignment, in a later analysis, came from comparing TCR nucleotide sequences with IMGT/GENE-DB human TR gene sequences. In a later analysis, CDR3 sequences and most-parsimonious VDJ recombination scenarios were assigned using the TCRdist pipeline. In a later analysis, each TCR beta chain was defined by its CDR3 amino acid sequence together with its V-gene family, and reads lacking a unique V-gene family were excluded. To address suspected cross-contamination and a sequencing artifact, a later analysis removed 592 highly shared, low-generation-probability nucleotide sequences. In a later analysis, a clonal expansion index was calculated for each public chain from normalized within-repertoire ranks of inferred template counts. In a later analysis, generation probabilities were computed with a VDJ recombination model fitted to out-of-frame rearrangements, and the resulting probabilities were checked against IGoR. Hypergeometric tests were used in a later analysis to score TCR-TCR, TCR-HLA and TCR-CMV co-occurrence, with a repertoire-size bias correction applied to the TCR pairs. In a later analysis, false discovery rates were estimated by permuting HLA or CMV assignments 20 times. In a later analysis, co-occurring TCRs were grouped using DBSCAN, and TCRdist sequence similarity was added for clustering within HLA-allele-positive subsets. Repertoires with fewer than 30,000 or more than 120,000 public chains were left out of co-occurrence clustering, as were about five repertoires with anomalous nucleotide sharing. Not all clones reach the TCRdb copy of this immuneACCESS table, which keeps in-frame sequences only. Checked studies attribute under half of the gap to unresolved V genes and leave the rest unexplained. V, J and clone size were drawn from that table, and D and trimming were deduced from the DNA. This sample comprises roughly 80,000 clones, 80% of them detected only once. The ten top clones hold 0.85% to 1.3% of the sample.

The cohort consisted of 666 healthy bone marrow donors. Cohort members were all nominally healthy when sampled, although unrecorded immune exposures were likely present. The donor was CMV seronegative and belonged to the group of 352 seronegative cohort members. Each donor provided a peripheral blood sample, and peripheral blood mononuclear cells were used for TCR beta sequencing. The Qiagen DNeasy Blood Extraction Kit was used to extract genomic DNA from the blood cell samples. The CDR3 goes from the cysteine to the phenylalanine over 13 residues. The only DNA kept is the CDR3, 39 bases in frame from the first base. The CDR1 and CDR2 encoded by the germline V gene are SGHTA and FQGTGA. V drops 4 bases and J drops 6 bases, leaving 9 bases in between. Concerning this clone: Its specific antigen is unknown. No much larger clone is present one base from it, and per-base qualities are unavailable. The sample contains more than one DNA sequence encoding this CDR3.

Here the chain combines TRBV7-3 and TRBJ2-2; the D gene is perhaps TRBD1, from 5 matching bases. Material: PBMCs. This clonotype was obtained from a male donor in good health and CMV-seronegative. The CDR3 region reads CASSSDSPGELFF. In nucleotides, the sequence is TGTGCCAGCAGCTCCGACAGCCCCGGGGAGCTGTTTTTT.